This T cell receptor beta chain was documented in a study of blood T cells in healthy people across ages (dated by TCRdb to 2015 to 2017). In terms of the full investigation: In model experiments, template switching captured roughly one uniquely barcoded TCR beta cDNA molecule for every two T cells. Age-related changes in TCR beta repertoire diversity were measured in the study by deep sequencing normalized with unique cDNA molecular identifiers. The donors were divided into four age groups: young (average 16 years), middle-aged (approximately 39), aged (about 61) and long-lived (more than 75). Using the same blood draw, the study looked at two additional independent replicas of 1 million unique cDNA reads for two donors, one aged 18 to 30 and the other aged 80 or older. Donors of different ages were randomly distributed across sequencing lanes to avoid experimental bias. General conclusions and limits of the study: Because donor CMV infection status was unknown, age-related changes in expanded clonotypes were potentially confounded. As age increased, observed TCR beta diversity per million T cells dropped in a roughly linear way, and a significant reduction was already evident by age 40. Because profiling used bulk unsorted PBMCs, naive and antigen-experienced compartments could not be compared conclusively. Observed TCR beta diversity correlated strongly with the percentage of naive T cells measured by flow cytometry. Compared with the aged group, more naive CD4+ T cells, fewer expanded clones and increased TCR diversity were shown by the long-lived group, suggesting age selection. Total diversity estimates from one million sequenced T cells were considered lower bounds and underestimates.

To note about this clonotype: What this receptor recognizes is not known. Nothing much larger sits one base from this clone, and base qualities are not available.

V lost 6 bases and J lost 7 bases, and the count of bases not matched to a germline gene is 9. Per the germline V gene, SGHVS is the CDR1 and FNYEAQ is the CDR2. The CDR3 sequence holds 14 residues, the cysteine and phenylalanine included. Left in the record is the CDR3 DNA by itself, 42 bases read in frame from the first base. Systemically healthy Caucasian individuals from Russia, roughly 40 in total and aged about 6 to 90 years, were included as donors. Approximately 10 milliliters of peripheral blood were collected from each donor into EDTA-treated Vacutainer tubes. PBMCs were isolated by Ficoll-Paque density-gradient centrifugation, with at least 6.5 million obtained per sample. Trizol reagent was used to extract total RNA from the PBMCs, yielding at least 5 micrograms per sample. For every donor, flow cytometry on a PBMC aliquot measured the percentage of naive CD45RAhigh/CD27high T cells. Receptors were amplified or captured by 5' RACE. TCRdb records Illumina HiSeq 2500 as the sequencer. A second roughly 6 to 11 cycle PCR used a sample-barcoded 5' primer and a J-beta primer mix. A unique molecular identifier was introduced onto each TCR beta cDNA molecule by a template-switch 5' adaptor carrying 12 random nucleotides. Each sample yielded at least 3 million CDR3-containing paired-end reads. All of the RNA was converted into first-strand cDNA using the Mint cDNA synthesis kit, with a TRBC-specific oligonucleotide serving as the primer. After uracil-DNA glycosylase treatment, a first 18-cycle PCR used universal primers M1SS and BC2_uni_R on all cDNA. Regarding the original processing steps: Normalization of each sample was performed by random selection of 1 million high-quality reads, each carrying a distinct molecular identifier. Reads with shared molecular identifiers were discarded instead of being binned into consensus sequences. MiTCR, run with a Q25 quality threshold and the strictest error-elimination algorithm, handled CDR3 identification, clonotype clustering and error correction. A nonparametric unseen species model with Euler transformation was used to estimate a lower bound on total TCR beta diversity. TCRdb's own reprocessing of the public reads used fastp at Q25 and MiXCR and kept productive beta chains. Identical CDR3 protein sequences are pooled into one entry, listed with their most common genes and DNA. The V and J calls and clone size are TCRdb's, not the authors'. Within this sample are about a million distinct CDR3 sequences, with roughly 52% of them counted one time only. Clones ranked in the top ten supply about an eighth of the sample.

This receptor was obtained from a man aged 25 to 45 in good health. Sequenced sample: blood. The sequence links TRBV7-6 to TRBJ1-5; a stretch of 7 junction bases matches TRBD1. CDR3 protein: CASSPQGIEQPQHF. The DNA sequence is TGTGCCAGCAGTCCACAGGGGATAGAACAGCCCCAGCATTTT.